This T cell receptor (beta chain) was recovered during a study of cytomegalovirus exposure and HLA in healthy donors. Study-wide background: An early release of data contained 70 million to 95 million unique TCRs, which came from HLA-typed donors. Study-level results: In a later analysis, 15,000 to 20,000 TCR beta sequences were associated with HLA alleles at 0.05 false discovery rate. In vitro experiments confirmed that three CMV-associated chains were specific for CMV antigens.

This clone was observed a handful of times. Its antigen is not identified. This cohort consisted of healthy bone marrow donors. Primers included in the PCR were 60 Vbeta and 13 Jbeta primers. Sequenced by immunoSEQ multiplex PCR; TCRdb stores in-frame clones only, minus some. The data hold about 150,000 clones, with less than 85% observed a single time. Germline assignment: CDR1 SNHLY and CDR2 FYNNEI. This CDR3 comprises 13 residues. V shed 3 bases, J shed 7 bases, and the junction held 4 bases outside the gene matches. The sequenced sample consisted of PBMCs. V usage is TRBV2 and J usage is TRBJ1-2, with TRBD1 matching 8 bases. The receptor was derived from a woman aged 55-70 years in good health and CMV-seropositive. CDR3 amino acids: CASSDPTGVGYTF. CDR3 nucleotides: TGTGCCAGCAGTGACCCGACAGGGGTTGGCTACACCTTC.